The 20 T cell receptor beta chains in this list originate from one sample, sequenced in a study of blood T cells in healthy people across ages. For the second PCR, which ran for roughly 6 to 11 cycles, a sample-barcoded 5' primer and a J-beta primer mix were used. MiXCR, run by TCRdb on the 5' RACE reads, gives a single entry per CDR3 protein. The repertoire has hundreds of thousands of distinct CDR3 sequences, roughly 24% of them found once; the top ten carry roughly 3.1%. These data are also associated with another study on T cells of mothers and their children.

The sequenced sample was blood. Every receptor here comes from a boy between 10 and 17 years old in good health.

CDR3 residues: CAISERFLGMGTEAFF. DNA for the CDR3: TGTGCCATCAGTGAGAGATTTCTAGGGATGGGGACTGAAGCTTTCTTT. The chain joins TRBV10-3 to TRBJ1-1; D is ambiguous. Trimming took off 2 bases at V and 5 bases at J, with 18 bases between the two ends. Germline CDR1 reads ENHRY; CDR2 reads SYGVKD. The CDR3 contains 16 residues.

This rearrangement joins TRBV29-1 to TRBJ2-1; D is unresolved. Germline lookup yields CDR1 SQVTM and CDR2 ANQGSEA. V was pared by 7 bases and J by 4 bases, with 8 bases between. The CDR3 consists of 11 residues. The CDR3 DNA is TGCAGCGCTGGGATATACAATGAGCAGTTCTTC. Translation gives CSAGIYNEQFF.

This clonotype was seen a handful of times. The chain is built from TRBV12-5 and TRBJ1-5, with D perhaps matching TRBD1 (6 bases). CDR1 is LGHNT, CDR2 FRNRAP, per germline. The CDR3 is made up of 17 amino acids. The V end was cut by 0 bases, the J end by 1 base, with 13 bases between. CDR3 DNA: TGTGCTAGTGGTTTGGTAGTGGGGGCCTTCAGCAATCAGCCCCAGCATTTT. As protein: CASGLVVGAFSNQPQHF.

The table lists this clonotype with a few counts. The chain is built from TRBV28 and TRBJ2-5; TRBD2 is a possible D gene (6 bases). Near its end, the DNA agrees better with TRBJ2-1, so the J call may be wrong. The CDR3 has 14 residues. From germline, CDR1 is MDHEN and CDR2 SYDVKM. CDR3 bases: TGTGCCAGCAGTTTAACAGGCGGGGCGGGGTCGCAGTTCTTC. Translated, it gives CASSLTGGAGSQFF.

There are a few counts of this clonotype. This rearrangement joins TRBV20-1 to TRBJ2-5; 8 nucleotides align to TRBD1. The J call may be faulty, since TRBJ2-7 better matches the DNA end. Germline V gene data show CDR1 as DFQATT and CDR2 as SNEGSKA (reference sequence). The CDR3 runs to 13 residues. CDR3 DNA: TGCAGTGCTAGAGGACAGGGGTGGTACGAGCAGTACTTC. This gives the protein CSARGQGWYEQYF.

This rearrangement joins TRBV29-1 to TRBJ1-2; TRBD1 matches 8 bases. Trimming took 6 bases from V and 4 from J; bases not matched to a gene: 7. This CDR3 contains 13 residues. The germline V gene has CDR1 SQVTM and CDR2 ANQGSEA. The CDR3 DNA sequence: TGCAGCGTGAGGACAGGGCAATCCTATGGCTACACCTTC. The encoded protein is CSVRTGQSYGYTF.

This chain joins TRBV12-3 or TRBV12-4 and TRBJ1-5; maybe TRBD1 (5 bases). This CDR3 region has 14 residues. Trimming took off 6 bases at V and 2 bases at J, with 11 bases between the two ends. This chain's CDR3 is CASSLQGRNQPQHF. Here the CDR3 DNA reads TGTGCCAGCAGCCTGCAGGGTCGCAATCAGCCCCAGCATTTT.

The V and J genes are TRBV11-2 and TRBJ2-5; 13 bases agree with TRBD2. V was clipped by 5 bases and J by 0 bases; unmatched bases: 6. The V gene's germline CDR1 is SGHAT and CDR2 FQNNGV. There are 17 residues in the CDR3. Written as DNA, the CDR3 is TGTGCCAGCAGCATGGGACTAGCGGGAAAGTACCAAGAGACCCAGTACTTC. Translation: CASSMGLAGKYQETQYF.

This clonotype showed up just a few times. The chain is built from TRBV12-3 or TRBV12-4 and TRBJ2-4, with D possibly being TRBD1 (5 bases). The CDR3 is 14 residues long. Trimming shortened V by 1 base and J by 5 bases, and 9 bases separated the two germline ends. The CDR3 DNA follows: TGTGCCAGCAGTTTAGGCAGGGTCGAAAACATTCAGTACTTC. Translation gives CASSLGRVENIQYF.

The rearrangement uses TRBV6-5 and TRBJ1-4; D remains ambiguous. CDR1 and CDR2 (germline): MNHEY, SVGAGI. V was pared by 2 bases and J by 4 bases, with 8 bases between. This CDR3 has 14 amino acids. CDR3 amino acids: CASSYARSNEKLFF. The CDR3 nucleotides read TGTGCCAGCAGTTACGCCAGGAGTAATGAAAAACTGTTTTTT.

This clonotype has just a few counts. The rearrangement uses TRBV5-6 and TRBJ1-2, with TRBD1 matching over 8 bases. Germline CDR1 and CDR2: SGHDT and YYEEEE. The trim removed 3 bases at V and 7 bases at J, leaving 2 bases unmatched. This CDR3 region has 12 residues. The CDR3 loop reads CASSSTGVGYTF. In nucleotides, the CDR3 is TGTGCCAGCAGCTCGACAGGGGTTGGCTACACCTTC.

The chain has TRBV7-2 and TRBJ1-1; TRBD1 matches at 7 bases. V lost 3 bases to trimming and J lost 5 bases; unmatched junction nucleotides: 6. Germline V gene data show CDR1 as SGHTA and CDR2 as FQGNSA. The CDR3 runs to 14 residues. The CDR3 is CASSFPGGLTEAFF. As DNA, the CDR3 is TGTGCCAGCAGCTTTCCAGGGGGTCTAACTGAAGCTTTCTTT.

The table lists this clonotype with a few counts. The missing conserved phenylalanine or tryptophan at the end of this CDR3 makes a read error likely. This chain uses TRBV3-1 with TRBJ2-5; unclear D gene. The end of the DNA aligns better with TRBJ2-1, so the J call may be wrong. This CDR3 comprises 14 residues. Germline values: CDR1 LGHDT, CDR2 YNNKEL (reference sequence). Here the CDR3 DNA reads TGTGCCAGCAGCCAAGAGGGGATGCGAAATGAGCAGTTCCTC. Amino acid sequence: CASSQEGMRNEQFL.

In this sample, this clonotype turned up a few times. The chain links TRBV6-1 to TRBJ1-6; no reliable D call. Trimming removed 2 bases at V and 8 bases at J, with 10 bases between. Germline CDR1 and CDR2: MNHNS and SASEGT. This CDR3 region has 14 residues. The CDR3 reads CASSELPWDSPLHF. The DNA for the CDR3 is TGTGCCAGCAGTGAACTCCCGTGGGATTCACCCCTCCACTTT.

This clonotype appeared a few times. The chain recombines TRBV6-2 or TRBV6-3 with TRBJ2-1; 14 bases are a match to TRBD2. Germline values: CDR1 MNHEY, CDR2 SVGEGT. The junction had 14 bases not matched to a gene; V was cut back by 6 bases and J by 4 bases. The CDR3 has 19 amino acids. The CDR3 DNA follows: TGTGCCAGCAGCCCGACTAGCGGGGGGGAATCACGCCCTTACAATGAGCAGTTCTTC. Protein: CASSPTSGGESRPYNEQFF.

Here the CDR3 DNA reads TGCGCCAGCAGCTTGGCATCGGCCACGAATGAGCAGTTCTTC. This encodes CASSLASATNEQFF. The rearrangement uses TRBV5-1 and TRBJ2-1; D is uncertain. The CDR3 totals 14 residues. Germline CDR1 SGHRS, CDR2 YFSETQ. Trimming shortened V by 0 bases and J by 7 bases, and 11 bases separated the two germline ends. Based on the CDR3 plus reference TRBV5-1 and TRBJ2-1, the full variable domain is KAGVTQTPRYLIKTRGQQVTLSCSPISGHRSVSWYQQTPGQGLQFLFEYFSETQRNKGNFPGRFSGRQFSNSRSEMNVSTLELGDSALYLCASSLASATNEQFFGPGTRLTVL.

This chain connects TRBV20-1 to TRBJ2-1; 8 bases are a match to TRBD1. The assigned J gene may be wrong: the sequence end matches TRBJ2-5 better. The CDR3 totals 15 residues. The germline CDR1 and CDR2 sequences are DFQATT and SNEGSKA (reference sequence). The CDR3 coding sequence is TGCAGTGCTAGGGGGACAGGAGAAGGGCGTGAGACCCAGTACTTC. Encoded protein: CSARGTGEGRETQYF.

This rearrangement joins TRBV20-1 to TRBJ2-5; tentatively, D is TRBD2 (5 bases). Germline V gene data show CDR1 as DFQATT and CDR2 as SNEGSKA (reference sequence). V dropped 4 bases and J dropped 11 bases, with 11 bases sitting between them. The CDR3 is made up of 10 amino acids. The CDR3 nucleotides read TGCAGTGCTAAAAAAAGGGAGCAGTACTTC. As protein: CSAKKREQYF.

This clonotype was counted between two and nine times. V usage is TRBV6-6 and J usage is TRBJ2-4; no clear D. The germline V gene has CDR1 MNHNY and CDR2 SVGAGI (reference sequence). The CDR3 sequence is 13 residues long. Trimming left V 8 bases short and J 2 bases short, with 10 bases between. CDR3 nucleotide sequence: TGTGCCAGCGCGCAATATTCCAAAAACATTCAGTACTTC. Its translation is CASAQYSKNIQYF.

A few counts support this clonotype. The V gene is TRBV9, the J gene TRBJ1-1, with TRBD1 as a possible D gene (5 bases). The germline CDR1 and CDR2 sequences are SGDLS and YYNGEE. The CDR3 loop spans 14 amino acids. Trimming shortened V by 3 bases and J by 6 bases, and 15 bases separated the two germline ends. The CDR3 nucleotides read TGTGCCAGCAGCGGGGGCCTGATAAAGGCTGAAGCTTTCTTT. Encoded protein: CASSGGLIKAEAFF.